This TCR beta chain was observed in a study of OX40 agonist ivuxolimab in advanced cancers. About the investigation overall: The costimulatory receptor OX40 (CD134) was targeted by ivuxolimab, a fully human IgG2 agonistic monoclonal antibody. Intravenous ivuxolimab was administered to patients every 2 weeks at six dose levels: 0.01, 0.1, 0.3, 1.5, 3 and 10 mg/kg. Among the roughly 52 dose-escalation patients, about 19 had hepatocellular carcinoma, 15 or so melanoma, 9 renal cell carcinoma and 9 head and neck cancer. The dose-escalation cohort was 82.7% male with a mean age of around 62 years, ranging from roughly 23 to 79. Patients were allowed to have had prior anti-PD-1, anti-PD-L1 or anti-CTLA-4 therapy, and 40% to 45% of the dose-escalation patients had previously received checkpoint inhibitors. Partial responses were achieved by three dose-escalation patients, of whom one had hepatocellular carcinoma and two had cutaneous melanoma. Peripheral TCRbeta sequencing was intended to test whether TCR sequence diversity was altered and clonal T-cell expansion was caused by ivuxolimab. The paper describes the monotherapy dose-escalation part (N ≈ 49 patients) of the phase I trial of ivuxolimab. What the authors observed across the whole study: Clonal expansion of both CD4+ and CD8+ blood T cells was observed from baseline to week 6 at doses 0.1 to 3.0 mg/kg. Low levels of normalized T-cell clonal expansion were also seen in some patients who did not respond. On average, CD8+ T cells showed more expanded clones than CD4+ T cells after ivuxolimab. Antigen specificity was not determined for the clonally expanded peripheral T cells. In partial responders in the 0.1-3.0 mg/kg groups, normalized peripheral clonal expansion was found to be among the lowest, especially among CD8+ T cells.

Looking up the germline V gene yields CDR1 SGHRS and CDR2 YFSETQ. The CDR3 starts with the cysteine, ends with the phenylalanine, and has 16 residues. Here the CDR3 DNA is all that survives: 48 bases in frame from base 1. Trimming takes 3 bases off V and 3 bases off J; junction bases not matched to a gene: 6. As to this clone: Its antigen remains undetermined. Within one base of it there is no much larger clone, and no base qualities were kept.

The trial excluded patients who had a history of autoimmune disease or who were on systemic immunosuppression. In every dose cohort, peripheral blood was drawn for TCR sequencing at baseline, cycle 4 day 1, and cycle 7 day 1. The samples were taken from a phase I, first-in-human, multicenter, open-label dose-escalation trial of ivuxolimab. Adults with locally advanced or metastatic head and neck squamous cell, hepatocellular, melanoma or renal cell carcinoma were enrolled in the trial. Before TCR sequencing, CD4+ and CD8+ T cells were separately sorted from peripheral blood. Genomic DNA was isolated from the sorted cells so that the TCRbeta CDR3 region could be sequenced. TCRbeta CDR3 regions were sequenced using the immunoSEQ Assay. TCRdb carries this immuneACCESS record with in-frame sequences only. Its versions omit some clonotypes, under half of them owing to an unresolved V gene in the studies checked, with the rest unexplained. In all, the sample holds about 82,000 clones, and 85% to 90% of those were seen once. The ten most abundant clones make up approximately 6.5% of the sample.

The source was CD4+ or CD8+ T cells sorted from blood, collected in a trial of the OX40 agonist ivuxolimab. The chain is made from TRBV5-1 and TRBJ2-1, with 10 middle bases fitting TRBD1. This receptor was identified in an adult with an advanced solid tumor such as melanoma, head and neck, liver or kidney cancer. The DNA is TGCGCCAGCAGCTCCCAGACAGGGGGCGTCTACAATGAGCAGTTCTTC. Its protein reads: CASSSQTGGVYNEQFF. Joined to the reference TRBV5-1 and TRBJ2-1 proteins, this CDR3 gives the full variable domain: KAGVTQTPRYLIKTRGQQVTLSCSPISGHRSVSWYQQTPGQGLQFLFEYFSETQRNKGNFPGRFSGRQFSNSRSEMNVSTLELGDSALYLCASSSQTGGVYNEQFFGPGTRLTVL.